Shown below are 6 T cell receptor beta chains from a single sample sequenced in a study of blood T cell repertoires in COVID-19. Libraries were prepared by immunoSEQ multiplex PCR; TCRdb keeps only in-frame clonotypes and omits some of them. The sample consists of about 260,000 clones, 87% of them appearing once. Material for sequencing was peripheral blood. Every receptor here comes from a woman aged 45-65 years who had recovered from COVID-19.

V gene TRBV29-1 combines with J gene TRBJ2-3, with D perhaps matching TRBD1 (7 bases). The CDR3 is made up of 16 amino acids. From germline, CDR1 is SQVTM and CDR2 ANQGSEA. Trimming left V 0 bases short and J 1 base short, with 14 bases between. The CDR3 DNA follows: TGCAGCGTTGAAGACCCCCAGGGGGGCCGCACAGATACGCAGTATTTT. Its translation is CSVEDPQGGRTDTQYF.

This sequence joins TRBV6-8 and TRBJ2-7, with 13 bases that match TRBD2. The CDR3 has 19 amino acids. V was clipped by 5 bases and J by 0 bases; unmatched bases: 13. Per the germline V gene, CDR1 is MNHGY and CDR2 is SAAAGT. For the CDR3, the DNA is TGTGCCAGCAGTCCGCTACCGGGACTAGCGGGGTGGAGCTCCTACGAGCAGTACTTC. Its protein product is CASSPLPGLAGWSSYEQYF.

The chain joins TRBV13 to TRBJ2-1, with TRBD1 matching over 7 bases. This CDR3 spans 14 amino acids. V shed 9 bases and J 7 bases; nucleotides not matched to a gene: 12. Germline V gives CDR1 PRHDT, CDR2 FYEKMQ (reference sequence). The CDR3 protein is CASAVAGGVNEQFF. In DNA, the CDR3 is TGTGCCAGTGCGGTAGCAGGGGGAGTGAATGAGCAGTTCTTC.

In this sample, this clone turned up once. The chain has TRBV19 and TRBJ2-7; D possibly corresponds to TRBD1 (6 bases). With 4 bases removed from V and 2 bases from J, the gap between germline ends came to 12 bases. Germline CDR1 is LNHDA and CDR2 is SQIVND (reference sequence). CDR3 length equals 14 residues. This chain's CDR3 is CASSTGHGTYEQYF. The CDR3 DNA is TGTGCCAGTAGTACGGGACACGGAACCTACGAGCAGTACTTC.

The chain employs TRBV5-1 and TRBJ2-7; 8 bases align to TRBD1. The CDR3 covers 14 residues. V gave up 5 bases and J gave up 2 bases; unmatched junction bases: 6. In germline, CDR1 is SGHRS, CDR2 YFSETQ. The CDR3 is CASRYRGAPYEQYF. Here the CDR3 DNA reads TGCGCCAGCAGGTACAGGGGGGCCCCCTACGAGCAGTACTTC.

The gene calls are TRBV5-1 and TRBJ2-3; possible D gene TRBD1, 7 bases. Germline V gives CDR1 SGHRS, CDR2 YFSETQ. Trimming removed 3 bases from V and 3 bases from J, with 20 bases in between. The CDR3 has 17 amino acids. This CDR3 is CASSWPVDRDLTDTQYF. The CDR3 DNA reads TGCGCCAGCAGCTGGCCCGTCGACAGGGACTTAACAGATACGCAGTATTTT.